The 25 T cell receptor beta chains in this list originate from one sample, sequenced in a study of T cell responses to AZD1222 COVID-19 vaccine (dated by TCRdb to the early 2020s). Library preparation was by the immunoSEQ multiplex PCR assay. In its TCRdb copy, this immuneACCESS table keeps in-frame sequences only and misses some clones. Where compared with another copy, unresolved V genes explain less than half of these, and the others have no known cause. Present in this sample are about 99,000 clones, around 86% of which were seen just once. Approximately 3% of the sample is held by the ten biggest clonotypes. Reading the label with the study, this specimen's time point is: about 28 days (+/-7) after the second vaccine dose. The sample's treatment or condition label, in plain terms: meningococcal conjugate vaccine given as trial control. Sequenced here: peripheral blood, sampled 28 days after the second dose of the MenACWY control vaccine. Source of these receptors: an adult who received the MenACWY meningococcal vaccine as a control.

V and J are TRBV7-2 and TRBJ2-7, with D perhaps matching TRBD2 (6 bases). Trimming pared 2 bases from V and 4 bases from J, leaving 12 bases between. The CDR3 runs to 14 residues. Looked up from germline, CDR1 is SGHTA and CDR2 is FQGNSA. CDR3 bases: TGTGCCAGCAGCTTACGACTAGGTCAGTACGAGCAGTACTTC. It is translated as CASSLRLGQYEQYF.

The chain couples TRBV9 to TRBJ2-7; tentatively, D is TRBD1 (6 bases). V was clipped by 3 bases and J by 0 bases, with 10 bases between them. The V gene's germline CDR1 is SGDLS and CDR2 YYNGEE. CDR3 length equals 14 residues. CDR3 loop: CASSAGEHSYEQYF. As DNA, the CDR3 is TGTGCCAGCAGCGCAGGGGAACACTCCTACGAGCAGTACTTC.

The chain has TRBV6-5 and TRBJ1-1; unclear D gene. The V and J ends lost 6 bases and 1 base respectively, with 12 bases between them. The CDR3 sequence is 14 residues long. CDR1 and CDR2 (germline): MNHEY, SVGAGI. DNA for the CDR3: TGTGCCAGCAGCCACCGGGGTTCGAACACTGAAGCTTTCTTT. This codes for CASSHRGSNTEAFF.

This clone was seen a few times. The gene calls are TRBV5-8 and TRBJ1-2, with D possibly matching TRBD1 (6 bases). Germline lookup yields CDR1 SGHTS and CDR2 YDEGEE. The CDR3 spans 13 residues. Trimming removed 6 bases at V and 5 bases at J, with 14 bases between. The DNA of the CDR3 is TGTGCCAGCACCCTACGGGGGCCATATGGCTACACCTTC. Translating it yields CASTLRGPYGYTF.

This chain links TRBV7-2 with TRBJ2-1; 8 nucleotides match TRBD1. CDR1 and CDR2 from the germline V gene are SGHTA and FQGNSA. The J segment lost 0 bases and the V segment lost 4 bases, leaving 5 bases of the junction unmatched. The CDR3 is made up of 16 amino acids. The CDR3 DNA follows: TGTGCCAGCAGCTACAGAGACAGGGGCTCCTACAATGAGCAGTTCTTC. It is translated as CASSYRDRGSYNEQFF.

This sequence joins TRBV5-1 and TRBJ1-3; D remains ambiguous. The germline V and J ends were trimmed by 8 bases and 0 bases, with 18 bases remaining between them. Germline V lookup: CDR1 SGHRS, CDR2 YFSETQ. The CDR3 has 16 residues. The DNA of the CDR3 is TGCGCCAGTAGCCCACACATGGGAAGCTCTGGAAACACCATATATTTT. This gives the protein CASSPHMGSSGNTIYF.

Worth noting for this clone: The junction differs from germline at one of its ends, possibly a read error. The genes are TRBV12-3 or TRBV12-4 and TRBJ2-1; the match to TRBD2 covers 12 bases. There are 13 residues in the CDR3. Written as DNA, the CDR3 is TGTGCCAGCAGTCTAGCGGGGGGGGATGAGCAGTTCTTC. It codes for CASSLAGGDEQFF.

This sequence joins TRBV7-9 and TRBJ1-2, with TRBD1 as a possible D gene (5 bases). Germline CDR1 and CDR2: SEHNR and FQNEAQ (reference sequence). Trimming stripped 3 bases from V and 6 bases from J, with 11 bases between. CDR3 length equals 13 residues. Written as DNA, the CDR3 is TGTGCCAGCAGCTTGTCTGCAGGGAATGGCTACACCTTC. Translating gives CASSLSAGNGYTF.

This sequence joins TRBV7-8 and TRBJ2-2; tentatively, D is TRBD2 (6 bases). Germline CDR1 SGHVS, CDR2 FQNEAQ. The CDR3 extends over 17 amino acids. V gave up 5 bases and J gave up 2 bases, with 18 bases separating them. CDR3: CASSPTGGTVNTGELFF. In nucleotides, the CDR3 is TGTGCCAGCAGCCCCACCGGAGGGACCGTCAACACCGGGGAGCTGTTTTTT.

The gene calls are TRBV29-1 and TRBJ2-6, with TRBD1 matching over 7 bases. After removal of 0 bases from V and 0 bases from J, the junction contained 11 bases not matched to a gene. The CDR3 has 19 residues. Germline V gene data show CDR1 as SQVTM and CDR2 as ANQGSEA. CDR3 amino acids: CSVEDQGTEVISGANVLTF. The DNA of the CDR3 is TGCAGCGTTGAAGATCAGGGGACAGAGGTAATCTCTGGGGCCAACGTCCTGACTTTC.

The chain joins TRBV28 to TRBJ1-2; D is possibly TRBD1 (6 bases). V was trimmed by 3 bases and J by 4 bases, leaving 18 bases between them. Looked up from germline, CDR1 is MDHEN and CDR2 is SYDVKM. The CDR3 is 16 amino acids. CDR3 coding DNA: TGTGCCAGCAGTTTCGGGGGCGGGCCGCTTAGCTATGGCTACACCTTC. Translating it yields CASSFGGGPLSYGYTF.

The rearrangement joins TRBV7-8 to TRBJ1-3; D gene uncertain. The V gene lost 5 bases and the J gene lost 0 bases, with 11 bases spanning the gap. The CDR3 has 15 residues. Germline-derived CDR1 and CDR2 are SGHVS and FQNEAQ. The CDR3 nucleotides are TGTGCCAGCAGCCCGGTAACGCGCTCTGGAAACACCATATATTTT. Translating gives CASSPVTRSGNTIYF.

V usage is TRBV11-2 and J usage is TRBJ1-2; unclear D gene. The germline V and J ends were trimmed by 2 bases and 4 bases, with 14 bases remaining between them. This CDR3 has 15 amino acids. Germline V CDR1 and CDR2: SGHAT, FQNNGV. CDR3 sequence: CASSLHGQSLYGYTF. Here the CDR3 DNA reads TGTGCCAGCAGCTTACACGGGCAGAGCCTCTATGGCTACACCTTC.

The chain employs TRBV19 and TRBJ2-5; TRBD1 matches 9 bases. With V trimmed by 4 bases and J by 4 bases, 4 bases remained unmatched. CDR1 is LNHDA, CDR2 SQIVND, per germline (reference sequence). CDR3 size: 14 residues. In nucleotides, the CDR3 is TGTGCCAGTAGTACTACAGGGGGCGGAGAGACCCAGTACTTC. Residues: CASSTTGGGETQYF.

The chain recombines TRBV11-2 with TRBJ1-2; a weak D match, TRBD1 (5 bases). The V and J ends lost 1 base and 3 bases respectively, with 15 bases between them. This CDR3 comprises 16 residues. Germline assignment: CDR1 SGHAT and CDR2 FQNNGV. CDR3 protein: CASSLVGPDGYYGYTF. For the CDR3, the DNA is TGTGCCAGCAGCTTAGTGGGGCCGGACGGATACTATGGCTACACCTTC.

The chain couples TRBV9 to TRBJ2-4; D perhaps matches TRBD2 (5 bases). V was pared by 5 bases and J by 5 bases, with 14 bases between. The CDR3 sequence is 14 residues long. Germline V gives CDR1 SGDLS, CDR2 YYNGEE. CDR3 in DNA: TGTGCCAGCAGTGAGTCGGGGAGCGAAAACATTCAGTACTTC. This gives the protein CASSESGSENIQYF.

The chain carries TRBV5-4 and TRBJ2-5, with 7 bases that match TRBD1. Per the germline V gene, CDR1 is SGHNT and CDR2 is YYREEE (reference sequence). V was clipped by 0 bases and J by 0 bases; unmatched bases: 5. The CDR3 has 16 residues. The CDR3 spells CASSLGDSLYQETQYF. The DNA of the CDR3 is TGTGCCAGCAGCTTGGGGGACAGTTTATACCAAGAGACCCAGTACTTC. Drawing the rest from reference TRBV5-4 and TRBJ2-5, the complete variable domain is ETGVTQSPTHLIKTRGQQVTLRCSSQSGHNTVSWYQQALGQGPQFIFQYYREEENGRGNFPPRFSGLQFPNYSSELNVNALELDDSALYLCASSLGDSLYQETQYFGPGTRLLVL.

V and J are TRBV20-1 and TRBJ2-7, with TRBD2 identical over 7 bases. In germline, CDR1 is DFQATT, CDR2 SNEGSKA (reference sequence). This CDR3 has 16 amino acids. The J segment lost 0 bases and the V segment lost 3 bases, leaving 11 bases of the junction unmatched. The CDR3, as DNA: TGCAGTGCTAGTAAAGGAAGCGGGATGCACTCCTACGAGCAGTACTTC. Translation: CSASKGSGMHSYEQYF.

The V gene is TRBV27, the J gene TRBJ1-4; 8 bases align to TRBD1. CDR3 length equals 14 residues. Looked up from germline, CDR1 is MNHEY and CDR2 is SMNVEV (reference sequence). V lost 3 bases to trimming and J lost 8 bases; unmatched junction nucleotides: 5. The CDR3, as DNA: TGTGCCAGCAGTTTTGGACAGGGCAGGGAAAAACTGTTTTTT. Translation: CASSFGQGREKLFF.

This rearrangement joins TRBV30 to TRBJ2-5; D is uncertain. The CDR3 consists of 12 residues. In germline, CDR1 is GTSNPN, CDR2 SVGIG (reference sequence). Trimming removed 3 bases at V and 0 bases at J, with 5 bases between. This CDR3 is CAWSRYQETQYF. CDR3 in DNA: TGTGCCTGGAGCAGGTACCAAGAGACCCAGTACTTC.

This chain connects TRBV5-4 to TRBJ2-7, with 12 bases lining up with TRBD1. Germline assignment: CDR1 SGHNT and CDR2 YYREEE (reference sequence). This CDR3 has 15 amino acids. V lost 6 bases, J lost 7 bases, and 11 bases stayed unmatched. CDR3 protein: CASNFRDRGLQEQYF. CDR3 bases: TGTGCCAGCAATTTCCGGGACAGGGGGCTTCAAGAGCAGTACTTC.

J is TRBJ1-1 and V is TRBV12-3 or TRBV12-4, with no clear D. The V end lost 3 bases, the J end lost 1 base, and 6 bases lay between the germline ends. The CDR3 spans 13 residues. CDR3 residues: CASSFWKNTEAFF. The CDR3 DNA reads TGTGCCAGCAGTTTCTGGAAGAACACTGAAGCTTTCTTT.

The chain uses TRBV19 and TRBJ2-7; TRBD2 might be the D (5 bases). The CDR3 runs 15 residues. The germline V and J ends were trimmed by 1 base and 2 bases, with 12 bases remaining between them. The germline gives CDR1 LNHDA, CDR2 SQIVND (reference sequence). CDR3 in amino acids: CASSIGGLGTYEQYF. CDR3 sequence (DNA): TGTGCCAGTAGTATAGGAGGGCTAGGAACCTACGAGCAGTACTTC.

This clone has a handful of counts. The genes are TRBV3-1 (or the pseudogene TRBV3-2) and TRBJ1-4, with no clear D. Trimming took 4 bases from V and 5 from J, leaving 11 bases between them. Per the germline V gene, CDR1 is LGHDT and CDR2 is YNNKEL (reference sequence). The CDR3 is 14 residues long. This CDR3 reads CASSRRRENEKLFF. CDR3 in DNA: TGTGCCAGCAGCCGCCGACGGGAGAATGAAAAACTGTTTTTT.

The V call is TRBV24-1, the J call TRBJ1-1; possible D gene TRBD1, 5 bases. Germline lookup yields CDR1 KGHDR and CDR2 SFDVKD. The CDR3 runs to 13 residues. Deletions cut 8 bases from V and 2 bases from J, with 11 bases between. The CDR3 DNA follows: TGTGCCACCAATACCCGGGACAACACTGAAGCTTTCTTT. It yields the protein CATNTRDNTEAFF.